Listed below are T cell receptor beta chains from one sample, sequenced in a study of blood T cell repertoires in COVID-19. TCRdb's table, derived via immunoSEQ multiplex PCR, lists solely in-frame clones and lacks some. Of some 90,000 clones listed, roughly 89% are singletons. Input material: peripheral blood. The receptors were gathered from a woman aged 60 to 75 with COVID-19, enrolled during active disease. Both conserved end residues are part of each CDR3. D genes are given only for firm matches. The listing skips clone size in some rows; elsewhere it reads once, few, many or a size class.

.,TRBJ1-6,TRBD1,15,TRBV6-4,TGTGCCAGCAGTCCCCGGACAGGGTCGTTCTCACCCCTCCACTTT,CASSPRTGSFSPLHF
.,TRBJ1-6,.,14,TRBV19,TGTGCCAGTAGTATCGGAGGTGGGCCTTCACCCCTCCACTTT,CASSIGGGPSPLHF
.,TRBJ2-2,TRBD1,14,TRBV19,TGTGCCAGTAGTGGCAGGGGGCTATCCGGGGAGCTGTTTTTT,CASSGRGLSGELFF
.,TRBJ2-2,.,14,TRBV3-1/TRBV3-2,TGTGCCAGCAGTTCATGGGCGTACACCGGGGAGCTGTTTTTT,CASSSWAYTGELFF
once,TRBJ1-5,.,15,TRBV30,TGTGCCTGGAGTGTGGGTCAGGTCGGCAATCAGCCCCAGCATTTT,CAWSVGQVGNQPQHF
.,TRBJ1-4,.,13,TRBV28,TGTGCCAGCAGATCGGGGTCTAATGAAAAACTGTTTTTT,CASRSGSNEKLFF
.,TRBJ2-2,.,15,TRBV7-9,TGTGCCAGCAGCTCCCCGGGACAGAACACCGGGGAGCTGTTTTTT,CASSSPGQNTGELFF
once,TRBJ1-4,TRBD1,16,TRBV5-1,TGCGCCAGCAGCTTGTGGGGCCGGACAGGGGATGAAAAACTGTTTTTT,CASSLWGRTGDEKLFF
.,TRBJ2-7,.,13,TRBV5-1,TGCGCCAGCAGCTTGTCTTCTAACTACGAGCAGTACTTC,CASSLSSNYEQYF
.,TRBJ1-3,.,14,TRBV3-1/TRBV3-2,TGTGCCAGCAGCCGCCGGGACAACAAGAACACCATATATTTT,CASSRRDNKNTIYF
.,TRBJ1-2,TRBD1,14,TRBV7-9,TGTGCCAGCAGCTTCGACAGGGCCTCATATGGCTACACCTTC,CASSFDRASYGYTF
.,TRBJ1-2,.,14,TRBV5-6,TGTGCCAGCAGCGTGATACAGGGTAACTATGGCTACACCTTC,CASSVIQGNYGYTF
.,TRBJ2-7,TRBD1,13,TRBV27,TGTGCCACATCGGGACAGGGTTTCGGAGAGCAGTACTTC,CATSGQGFGEQYF
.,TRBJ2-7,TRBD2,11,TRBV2,TGTGCCAGCAGTTCCGGACTAGTGCTGTACTTC,CASSSGLVLYF
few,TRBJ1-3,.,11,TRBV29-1,TGCAGCGTTGAAACAGGAAACACCATATATTTT,CSVETGNTIYF
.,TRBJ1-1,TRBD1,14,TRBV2,TGTGCCAGCAGTGACGGACAGGTGAAGACTGAAGCTTTCTTT,CASSDGQVKTEAFF
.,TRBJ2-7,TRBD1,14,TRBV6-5,TGTGCCAGCGATTCAGGGACAGGGGGAGGGGGGCAGTACTTC,CASDSGTGGGGQYF
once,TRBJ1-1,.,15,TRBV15,TGTGCCACCAGCAGGGCAGGGGCGGGGAACACTGAAGCTTTCTTT,CATSRAGAGNTEAFF
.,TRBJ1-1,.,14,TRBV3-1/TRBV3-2,TGTGCCAGCAGCCAGGGTTTTGGAGGCACTGAAGCTTTCTTT,CASSQGFGGTEAFF
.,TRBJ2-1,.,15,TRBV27,TGTGCCAGCAGTCCCCCACCCAGCGGGTACAATGAGCAGTTCTTC,CASSPPPSGYNEQFF